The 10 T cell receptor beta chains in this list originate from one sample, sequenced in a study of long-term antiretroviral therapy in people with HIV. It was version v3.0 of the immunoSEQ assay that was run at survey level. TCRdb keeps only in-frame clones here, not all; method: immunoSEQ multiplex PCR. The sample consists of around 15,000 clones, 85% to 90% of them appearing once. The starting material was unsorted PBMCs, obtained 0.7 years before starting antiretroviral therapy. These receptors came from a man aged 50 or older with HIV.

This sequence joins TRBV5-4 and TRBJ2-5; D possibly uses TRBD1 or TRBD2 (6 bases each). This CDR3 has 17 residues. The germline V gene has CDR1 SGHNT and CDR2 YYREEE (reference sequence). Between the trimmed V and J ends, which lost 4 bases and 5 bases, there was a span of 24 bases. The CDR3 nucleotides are TGTGCCAGCAGCGGAGGTCTTCCAGCGGAGGGGGGCGAGACCCAGTACTTC. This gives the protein CASSGGLPAEGGETQYF.

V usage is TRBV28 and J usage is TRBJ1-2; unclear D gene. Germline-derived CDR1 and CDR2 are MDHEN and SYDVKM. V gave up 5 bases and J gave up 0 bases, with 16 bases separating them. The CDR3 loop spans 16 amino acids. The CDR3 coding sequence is TGTGCCAGCAGTCTGACACCTAACCCAGCTAACTATGGCTACACCTTC. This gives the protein CASSLTPNPANYGYTF.

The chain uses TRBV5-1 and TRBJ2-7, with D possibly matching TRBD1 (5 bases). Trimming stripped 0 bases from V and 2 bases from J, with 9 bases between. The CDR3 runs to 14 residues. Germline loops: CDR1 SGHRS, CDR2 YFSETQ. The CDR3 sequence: CASSLDHRTYEQYF. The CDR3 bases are TGCGCCAGCAGCTTGGATCACAGGACCTACGAGCAGTACTTC.

The CDR3 here is CASSSGTLDGNEQFF. DNA of the CDR3: TGCGCCAGCAGCTCCGGGACCCTCGACGGCAATGAGCAGTTCTTC. The chain links TRBV5-1 to TRBJ2-1; either TRBD1 or TRBD2 may fit D (5 bases each). CDR3 size: 15 residues. Trimming pared 3 bases from V and 6 bases from J, leaving 16 bases between. Germline values: CDR1 SGHRS, CDR2 YFSETQ.

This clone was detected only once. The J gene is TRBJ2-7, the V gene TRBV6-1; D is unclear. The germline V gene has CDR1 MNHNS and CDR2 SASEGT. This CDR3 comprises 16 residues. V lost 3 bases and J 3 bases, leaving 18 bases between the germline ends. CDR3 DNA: TGTGCCAGCAGTGAGGGGTGGCAGCGTACTGACTACGAGCAGTACTTC. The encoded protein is CASSEGWQRTDYEQYF.

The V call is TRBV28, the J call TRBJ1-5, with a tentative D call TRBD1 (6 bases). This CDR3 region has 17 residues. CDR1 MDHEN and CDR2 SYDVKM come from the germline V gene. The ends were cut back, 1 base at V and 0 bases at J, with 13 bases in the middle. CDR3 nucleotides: TGTGCCAGCAGTTTATTGGACAGTCCAGATAGCAATCAGCCCCAGCATTTT. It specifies CASSLLDSPDSNQPQHF.

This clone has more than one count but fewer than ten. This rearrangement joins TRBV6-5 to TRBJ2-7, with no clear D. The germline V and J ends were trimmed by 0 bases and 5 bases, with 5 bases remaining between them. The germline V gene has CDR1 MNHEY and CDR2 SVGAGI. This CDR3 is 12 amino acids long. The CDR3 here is CASSYSPHEQYF. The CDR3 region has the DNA TGTGCCAGCAGTTACTCCCCCCACGAGCAGTACTTC.

CDR3 residues: CSVVSPDRSHGYTF. The CDR3 bases are TGCAGCGTTGTTTCCCCAGACAGGTCGCATGGCTACACCTTC. The J gene is TRBJ1-2, the V gene TRBV29-1, with D possibly matching TRBD1 (6 bases). V lost 4 bases and J 6 bases, leaving 18 bases between the germline ends. This CDR3 spans 14 amino acids. Germline CDR1 and CDR2: SQVTM and ANQGSEA.

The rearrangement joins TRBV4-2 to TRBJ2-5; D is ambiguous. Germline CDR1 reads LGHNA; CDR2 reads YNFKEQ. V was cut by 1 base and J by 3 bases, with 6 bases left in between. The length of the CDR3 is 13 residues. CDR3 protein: CASSQVSEETQYF. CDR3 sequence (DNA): TGTGCCAGCAGCCAAGTGTCGGAAGAGACCCAGTACTTC.

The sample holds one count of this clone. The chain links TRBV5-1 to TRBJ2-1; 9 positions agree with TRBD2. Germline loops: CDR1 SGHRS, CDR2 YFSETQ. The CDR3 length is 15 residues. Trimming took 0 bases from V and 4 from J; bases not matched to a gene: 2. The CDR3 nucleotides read TGCGCCAGCAGCTTGGCTCTAGCGGGGTACAATGAGCAGTTCTTC. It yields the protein CASSLALAGYNEQFF.